This entry features one TCR beta chain sequence. This entry is derived from a study of OX40 agonist ivuxolimab in advanced cancers. The length of the CDR3 is 16 residues. The germline V gene encodes CDR1 MDHEN and CDR2 SYDVKM. Losses at the gene ends were 4 bases for V and 8 bases for J; bases not matched to a gene: 15. The protocol was immunoSEQ multiplex PCR, while the TCRdb copy is restricted to in-frame clones and leaves out a portion. The table shows roughly 76,000 clones, with about 89% occurring only once. The sequence came from an adult with an advanced solid tumor such as melanoma, head and neck, liver or kidney cancer. The chain couples TRBV28 to TRBJ2-3, with 7 bases fitting TRBD2. The source was CD4+ or CD8+ T cells sorted from blood, collected in a trial of the OX40 agonist ivuxolimab. CDR3 sequence reads: CASSSPTISGKGTQYF. Here the CDR3 DNA reads TGTGCCAGCAGTTCGCCGACCATAAGCGGGAAAGGTACGCAGTATTTT.